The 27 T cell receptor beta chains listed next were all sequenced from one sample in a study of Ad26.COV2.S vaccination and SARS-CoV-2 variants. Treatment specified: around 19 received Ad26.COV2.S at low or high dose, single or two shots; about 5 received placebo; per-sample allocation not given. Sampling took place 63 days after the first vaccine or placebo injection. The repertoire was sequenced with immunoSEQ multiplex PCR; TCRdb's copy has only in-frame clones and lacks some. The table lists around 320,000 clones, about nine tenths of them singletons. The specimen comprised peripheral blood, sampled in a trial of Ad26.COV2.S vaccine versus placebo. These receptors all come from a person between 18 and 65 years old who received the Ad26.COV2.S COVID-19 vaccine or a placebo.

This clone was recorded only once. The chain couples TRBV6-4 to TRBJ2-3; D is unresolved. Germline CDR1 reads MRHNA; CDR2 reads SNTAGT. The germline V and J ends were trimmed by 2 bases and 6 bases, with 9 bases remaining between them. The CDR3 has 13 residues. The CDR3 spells CASSDVLGDTQYF. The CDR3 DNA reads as TGTGCCAGCAGTGACGTATTGGGGGATACGCAGTATTTT.

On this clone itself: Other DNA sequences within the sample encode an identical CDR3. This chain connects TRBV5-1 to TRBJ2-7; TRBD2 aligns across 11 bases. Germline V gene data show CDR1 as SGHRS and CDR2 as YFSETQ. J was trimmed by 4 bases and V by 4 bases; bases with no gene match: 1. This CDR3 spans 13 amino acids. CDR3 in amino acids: CASSPSGGYEQYF. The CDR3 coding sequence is TGCGCCAGCAGCCCTAGCGGGGGGTACGAGCAGTACTTC.

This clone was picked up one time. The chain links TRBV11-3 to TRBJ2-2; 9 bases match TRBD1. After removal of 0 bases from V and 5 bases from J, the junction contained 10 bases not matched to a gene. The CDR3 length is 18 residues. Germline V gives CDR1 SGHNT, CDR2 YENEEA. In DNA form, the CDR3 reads TGTGCCAGCAGCTTAGATCGTTGGGGACAGGGATCGACCGGGGAGCTGTTTTTT. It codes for CASSLDRWGQGSTGELFF.

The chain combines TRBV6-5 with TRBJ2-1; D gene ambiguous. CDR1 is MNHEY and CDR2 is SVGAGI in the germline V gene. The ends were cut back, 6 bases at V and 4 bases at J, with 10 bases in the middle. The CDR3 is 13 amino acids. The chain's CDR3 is CASSRMSYNEQFF. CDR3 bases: TGTGCCAGCAGCCGAATGTCTTACAATGAGCAGTTCTTC.

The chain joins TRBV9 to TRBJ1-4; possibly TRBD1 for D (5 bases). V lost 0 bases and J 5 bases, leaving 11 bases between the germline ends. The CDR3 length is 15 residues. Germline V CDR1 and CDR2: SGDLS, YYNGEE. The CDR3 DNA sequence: TGTGCCAGCAGCGTAGCTCCCCAGGGAAATGAAAAACTGTTTTTT. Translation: CASSVAPQGNEKLFF.

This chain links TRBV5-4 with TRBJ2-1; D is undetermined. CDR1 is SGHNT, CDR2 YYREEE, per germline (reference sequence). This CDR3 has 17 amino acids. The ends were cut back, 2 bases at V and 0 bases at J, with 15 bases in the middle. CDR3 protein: CASSLFAGRSSYNEQFF. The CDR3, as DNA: TGTGCCAGCAGCTTATTCGCCGGACGTAGCTCCTACAATGAGCAGTTCTTC.

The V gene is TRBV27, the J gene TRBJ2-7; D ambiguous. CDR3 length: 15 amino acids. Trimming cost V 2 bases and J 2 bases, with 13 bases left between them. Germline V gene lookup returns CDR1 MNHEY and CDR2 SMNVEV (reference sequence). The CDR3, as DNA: TGTGCCAGCAGTTTAGGCCGAAGACATACCTACGAGCAGTACTTC. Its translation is CASSLGRRHTYEQYF.

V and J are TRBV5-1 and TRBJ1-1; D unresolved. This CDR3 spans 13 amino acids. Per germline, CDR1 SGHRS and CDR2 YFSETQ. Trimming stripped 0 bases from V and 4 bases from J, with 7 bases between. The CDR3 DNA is TGCGCCAGCAGCTTGGAGAGGGTCACTGAAGCTTTCTTT. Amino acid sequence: CASSLERVTEAFF.

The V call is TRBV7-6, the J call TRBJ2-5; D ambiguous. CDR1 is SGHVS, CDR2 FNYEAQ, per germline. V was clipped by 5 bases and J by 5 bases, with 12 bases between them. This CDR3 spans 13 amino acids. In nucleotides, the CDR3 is TGTGCCAGCAGCGCGCGTCTGGGGGAGACCCAGTACTTC. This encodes CASSARLGETQYF.

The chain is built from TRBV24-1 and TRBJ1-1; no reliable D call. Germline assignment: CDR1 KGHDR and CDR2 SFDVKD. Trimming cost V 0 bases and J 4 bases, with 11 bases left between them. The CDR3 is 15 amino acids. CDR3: CATSDLIPGGTEAFF. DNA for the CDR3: TGTGCCACCAGTGATTTGATCCCGGGAGGCACTGAAGCTTTCTTT.

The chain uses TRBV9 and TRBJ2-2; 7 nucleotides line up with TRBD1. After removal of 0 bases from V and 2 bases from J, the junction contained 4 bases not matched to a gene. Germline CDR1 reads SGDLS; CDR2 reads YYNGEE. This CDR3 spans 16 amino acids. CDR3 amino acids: CASSVAYRGNTGELFF. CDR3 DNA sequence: TGTGCCAGCAGCGTAGCTTACAGGGGTAACACCGGGGAGCTGTTTTTT.

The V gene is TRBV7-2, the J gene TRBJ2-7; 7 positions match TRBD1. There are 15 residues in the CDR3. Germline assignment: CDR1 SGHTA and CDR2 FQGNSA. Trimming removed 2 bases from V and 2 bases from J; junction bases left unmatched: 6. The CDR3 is CASSLQGVVAYEQYF. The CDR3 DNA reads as TGTGCCAGCAGCTTACAGGGGGTTGTCGCCTACGAGCAGTACTTC.

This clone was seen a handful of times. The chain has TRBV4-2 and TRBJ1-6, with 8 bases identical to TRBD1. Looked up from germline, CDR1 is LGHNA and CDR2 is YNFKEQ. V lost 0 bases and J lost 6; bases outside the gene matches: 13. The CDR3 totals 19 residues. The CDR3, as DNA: TGTGCCAGCAGCCAAGAAGAATTAAGGGACAGGTTTTTTAATTCACCCCTCCACTTT. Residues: CASSQEELRDRFFNSPLHF.

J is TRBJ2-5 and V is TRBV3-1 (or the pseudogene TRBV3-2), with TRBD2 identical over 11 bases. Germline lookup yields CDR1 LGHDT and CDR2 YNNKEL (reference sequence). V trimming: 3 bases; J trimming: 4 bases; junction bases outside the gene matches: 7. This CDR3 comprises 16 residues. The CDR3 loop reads CASSHSTSGEVETQYF. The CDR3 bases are TGTGCCAGCAGCCACTCGACTAGCGGGGAAGTAGAGACCCAGTACTTC.

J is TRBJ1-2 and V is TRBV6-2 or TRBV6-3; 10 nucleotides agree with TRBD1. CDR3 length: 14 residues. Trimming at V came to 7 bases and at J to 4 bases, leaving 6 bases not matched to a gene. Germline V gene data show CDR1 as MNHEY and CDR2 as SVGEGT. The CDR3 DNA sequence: TGTGCCAGCACCCCGACAGGGGGCTTCTATGGCTACACCTTC. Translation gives CASTPTGGFYGYTF.

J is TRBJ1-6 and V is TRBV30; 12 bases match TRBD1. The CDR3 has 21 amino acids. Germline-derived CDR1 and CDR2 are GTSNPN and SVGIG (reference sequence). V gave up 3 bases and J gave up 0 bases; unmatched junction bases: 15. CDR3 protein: CAWRPPIPGQGARSYNSPLHF. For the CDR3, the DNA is TGTGCCTGGAGACCCCCCATTCCGGGACAGGGGGCCCGCTCCTATAATTCACCCCTCCACTTT.

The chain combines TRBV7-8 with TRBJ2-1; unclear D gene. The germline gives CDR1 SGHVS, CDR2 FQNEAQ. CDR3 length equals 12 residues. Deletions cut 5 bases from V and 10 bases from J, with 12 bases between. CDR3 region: CASSLDRNEQFF. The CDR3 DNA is TGTGCCAGCAGCCTTGACCGGAACGAGCAGTTCTTC.

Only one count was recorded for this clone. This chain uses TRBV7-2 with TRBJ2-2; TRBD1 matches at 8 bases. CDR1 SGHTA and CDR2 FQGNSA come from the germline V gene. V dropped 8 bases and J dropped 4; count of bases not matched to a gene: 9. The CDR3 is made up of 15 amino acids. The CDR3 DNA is TGTGCCAGCCGCCCGGGGACAGGTCGCACCGGGGAGCTGTTTTTT. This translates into CASRPGTGRTGELFF.

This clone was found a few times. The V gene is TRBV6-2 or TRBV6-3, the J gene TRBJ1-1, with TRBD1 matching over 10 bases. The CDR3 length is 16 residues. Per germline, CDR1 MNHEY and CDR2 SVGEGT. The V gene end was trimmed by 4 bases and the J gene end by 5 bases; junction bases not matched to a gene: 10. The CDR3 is CASSSRDRGKGTEAFF. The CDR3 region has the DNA TGTGCCAGCAGTTCACGGGACAGGGGAAAGGGAACTGAAGCTTTCTTT.

The CDR3 bases are TGTGCCACCAGTGACGGAAGGAGCGCTGAAGCTTTCTTT. Protein product: CATSDGRSAEAFF. The chain uses TRBV24-1 and TRBJ1-1; D is unresolved. The CDR3 totals 13 residues. Between the trimmed V and J ends, which lost 4 bases and 6 bases, there was a span of 11 bases. The germline V gene has CDR1 KGHDR and CDR2 SFDVKD.

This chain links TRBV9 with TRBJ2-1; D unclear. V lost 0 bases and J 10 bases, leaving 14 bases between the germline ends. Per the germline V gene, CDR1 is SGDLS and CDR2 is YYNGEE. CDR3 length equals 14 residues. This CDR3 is CASSVGSDSYEQFF. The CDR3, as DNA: TGTGCCAGCAGCGTAGGATCGGATTCTTACGAGCAGTTCTTC.

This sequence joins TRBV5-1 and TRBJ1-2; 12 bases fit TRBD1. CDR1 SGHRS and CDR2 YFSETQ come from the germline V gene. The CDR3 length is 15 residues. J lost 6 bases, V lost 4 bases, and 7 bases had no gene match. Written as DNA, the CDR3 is TGCGCCAGCAGCCCGGGGGACAGGGGGCAAGATGGCTACACCTTC. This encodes CASSPGDRGQDGYTF.

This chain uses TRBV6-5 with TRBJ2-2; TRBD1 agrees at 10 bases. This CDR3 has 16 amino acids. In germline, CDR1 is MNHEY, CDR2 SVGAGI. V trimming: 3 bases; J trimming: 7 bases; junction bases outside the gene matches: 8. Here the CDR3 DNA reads TGTGCCAGCAGTTATGGGGACAGGGGCTCGGGCGGGGAGCTGTTTTTT. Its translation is CASSYGDRGSGGELFF.

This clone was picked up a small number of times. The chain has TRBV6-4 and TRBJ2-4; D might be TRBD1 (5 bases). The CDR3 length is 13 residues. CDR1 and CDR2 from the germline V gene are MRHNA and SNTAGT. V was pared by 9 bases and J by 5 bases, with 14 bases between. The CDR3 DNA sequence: TGTGCCAGTGCTCAGGGCCCCGAAAACATTCAGTACTTC. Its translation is CASAQGPENIQYF.

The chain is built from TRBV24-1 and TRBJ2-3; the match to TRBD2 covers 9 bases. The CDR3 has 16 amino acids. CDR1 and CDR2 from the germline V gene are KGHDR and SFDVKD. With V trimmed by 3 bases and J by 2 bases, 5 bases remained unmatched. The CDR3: CATSDTAGGFTDTQYF. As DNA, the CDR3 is TGTGCCACCAGTGATACAGCGGGGGGTTTCACAGATACGCAGTATTTT.

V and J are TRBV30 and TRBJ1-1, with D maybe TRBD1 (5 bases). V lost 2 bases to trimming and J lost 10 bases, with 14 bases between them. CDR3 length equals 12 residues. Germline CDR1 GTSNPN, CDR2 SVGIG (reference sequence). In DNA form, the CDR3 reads TGTGCCTGGAGTCTCGGGACTCCGGCAGCTTTCTTT. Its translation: CAWSLGTPAAFF.

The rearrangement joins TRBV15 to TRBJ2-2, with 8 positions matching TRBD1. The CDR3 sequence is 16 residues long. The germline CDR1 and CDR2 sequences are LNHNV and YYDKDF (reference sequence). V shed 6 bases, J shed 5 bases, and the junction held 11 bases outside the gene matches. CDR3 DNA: TGTGCCACCAGAGGAGACAGGGGTGGAGTTACCGGGGAGCTGTTTTTT. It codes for CATRGDRGGVTGELFF. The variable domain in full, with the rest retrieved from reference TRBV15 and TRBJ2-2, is DAMVIQNPRYQVTQFGKPVTLSCSQTLNHNVMYWYQQKSSQAPKLLFHYYDKDFNNEADTPDNFQSRRPNTSFCFLDIRSPGLGDTAMYLCATRGDRGGVTGELFFGEGSRLTVL.